Given below is one T cell receptor beta chain in context. The antigen is not known. This CDR3 region has 18 residues. Clones were read by immunoSEQ multiplex PCR, and TCRdb kept only the in-frame ones, dropping some. This sample yields approximately 48,000 clones, of which 70% to 80% are seen a single time; around 2% belongs to the top ten. This sample is part of a study of OX40 agonist ivuxolimab in advanced cancers. Study outcomes and limitations: Partial responders treated at 0.1-3.0 mg/kg exhibited clonal expansion among the lowest measured. Relative to CD4+, CD8+ T cells held more expanded clones on average.

The sample in question was CD4+ or CD8+ T cells sorted from blood, obtained in a trial of the OX40 agonist ivuxolimab. The sequence was obtained from an adult with an advanced solid tumor such as melanoma, head and neck, liver or kidney cancer. The V gene is TRBV12-1, the J gene TRBJ2-1; the table's D call, TRBD2, has no DNA check behind it. TRBV12-1 has pseudogene status. CDR3 amino acids: CASSWGEASGSTYNEQFF. Here the CDR3 DNA reads TGTGCCAGCAGTTGGGGGGAGGCTAGCGGGAGCACCTACAATGAGCAGTTCTTC.